Listed below are T cell receptor beta chains from one sample, sequenced in a study of CD8 T cells in Susac syndrome. MiXCR, applied by TCRdb to the immunoSEQ multiplex PCR reads, yields one record per CDR3 protein. The table has about 47,000 distinct CDR3 sequences, almost 95% seen once. The sequenced material came from CD8+ T cells from PBMCs. Source of these receptors: a human donor in good health. The CDR3 runs from the conserved cysteine through the conserved F or W.

length	V	J	CDR3
16	TRBV4-1	TRBJ1-2	CASSQEGGPFRDGYTF
16	TRBV2	TRBJ1-4	CASRTHGQEINEKLFF
13	TRBV4-1	TRBJ2-7	CASSPDRPYEQYF
16	TRBV2	TRBJ2-1	CASSEYFGQGYNEQFF
14	TRBV7-9	TRBJ2-1	CASGTSGRYNEQFF
17	TRBV11-2	TRBJ2-5	CASSLVTGREAEETQYF
15	TRBV7-2	TRBJ2-7	CASSVGLAVTYEQYF
14	TRBV6-2/TRBV6-3	TRBJ1-2	CASSDETGNYGYTF
13	TRBV23-1	TRBJ1-1	CASRLTVNTEAFF
14	TRBV27	TRBJ2-1	CASSGSSRGNEQFF
18	TRBV7-9	TRBJ2-2	CASSLGGPTEVYTGELFF
15	TRBV6-5	TRBJ1-4	CASSYPAEVREKLFF
11	TRBV29-1	TRBJ1-2	CSVQQGYGYTF
16	TRBV27	TRBJ2-2	CASSGGERGGTGELFF